The present T cell receptor beta chain was sequenced within a study of control samples from healthy donors and cancer patients. Clones were sequenced by immunoSEQ multiplex PCR, and TCRdb holds only the in-frame ones, with some missing. The profile covers approximately 170,000 clones, with 91% appearing a single time and less than 1.6% taken by the ten largest. The CDR3 is made up of 16 amino acids. V gene TRBV21-1 combines with J gene TRBJ2-6; TRBD1, the table's D call, was not compared with the DNA. TRBV21-1 is classified as a pseudogene. Sequenced sample: blood. This clonotype was obtained from a young woman in good health. CDR3 region: CASSKVAGSGANVLTF. The DNA for the CDR3 is TGTGCCAGCAGCAAAGTGGCAGGGTCTGGGGCCAACGTCCTGACTTTC.